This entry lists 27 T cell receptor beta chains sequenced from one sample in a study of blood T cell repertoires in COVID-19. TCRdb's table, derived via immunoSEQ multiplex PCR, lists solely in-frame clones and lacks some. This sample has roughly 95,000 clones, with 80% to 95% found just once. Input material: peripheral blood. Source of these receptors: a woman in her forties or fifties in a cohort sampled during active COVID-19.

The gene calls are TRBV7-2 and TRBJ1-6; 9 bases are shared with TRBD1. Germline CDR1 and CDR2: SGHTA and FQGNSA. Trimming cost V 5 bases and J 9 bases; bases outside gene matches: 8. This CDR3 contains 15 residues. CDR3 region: CASSPAGTGTSPLHF. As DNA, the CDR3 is TGTGCCAGCAGCCCCGCCGGGACAGGGACTTCACCCCTCCACTTT.

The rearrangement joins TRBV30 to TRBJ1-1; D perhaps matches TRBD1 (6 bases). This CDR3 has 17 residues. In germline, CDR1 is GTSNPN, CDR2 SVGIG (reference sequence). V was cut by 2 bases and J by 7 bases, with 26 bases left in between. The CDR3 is CAWSSLGGRQRRLEAFF. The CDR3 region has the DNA TGTGCCTGGAGTTCGTTAGGGGGTAGACAGCGCCGCCTTGAAGCTTTCTTT.

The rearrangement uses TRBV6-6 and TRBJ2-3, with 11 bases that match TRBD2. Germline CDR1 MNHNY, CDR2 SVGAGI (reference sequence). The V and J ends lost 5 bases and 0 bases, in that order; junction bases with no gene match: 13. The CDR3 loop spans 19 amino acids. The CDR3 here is CASSPRGLAVLGSTDTQYF. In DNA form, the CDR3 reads TGTGCCAGCAGTCCCCGGGGACTAGCGGTCCTGGGGAGCACAGATACGCAGTATTTT.

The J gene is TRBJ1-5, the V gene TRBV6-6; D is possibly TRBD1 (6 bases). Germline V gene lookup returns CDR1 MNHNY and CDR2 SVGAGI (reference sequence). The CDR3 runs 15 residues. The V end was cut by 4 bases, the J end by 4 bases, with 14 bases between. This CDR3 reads CASSSGQYANQPQHF. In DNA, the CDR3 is TGTGCCAGCAGTTCCGGACAGTACGCAAATCAGCCCCAGCATTTT.

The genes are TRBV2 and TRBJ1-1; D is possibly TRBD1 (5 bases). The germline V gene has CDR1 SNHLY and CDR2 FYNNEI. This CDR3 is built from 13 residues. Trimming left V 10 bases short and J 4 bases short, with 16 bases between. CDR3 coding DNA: TGTGCCACCACCGAGGAAGGGGCCACTGAAGCTTTCTTT. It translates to CATTEEGATEAFF.

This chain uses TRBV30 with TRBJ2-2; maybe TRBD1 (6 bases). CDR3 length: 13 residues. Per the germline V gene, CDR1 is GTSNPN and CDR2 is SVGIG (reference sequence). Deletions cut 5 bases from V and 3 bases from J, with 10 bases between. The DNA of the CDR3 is TGTGCCTGGTCAACAGGGTACACCGGGGAGCTGTTTTTT. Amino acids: CAWSTGYTGELFF.

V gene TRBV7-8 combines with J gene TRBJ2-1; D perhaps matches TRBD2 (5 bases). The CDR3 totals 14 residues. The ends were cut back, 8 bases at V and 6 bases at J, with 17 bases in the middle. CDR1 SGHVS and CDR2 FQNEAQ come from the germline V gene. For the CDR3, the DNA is TGTGCCAGCGGACTCGGGCCCGGTGTCAATGAGCAGTTCTTC. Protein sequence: CASGLGPGVNEQFF. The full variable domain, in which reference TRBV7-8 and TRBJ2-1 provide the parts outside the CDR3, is GAGVSQSPRYKVAKRGQDVALRCDPISGHVSLFWYQQALGQGPEFLTYFQNEAQLDKSGLPSDRFFAERPEGSVSTLKIQRTQQEDSAVYLCASGLGPGVNEQFFGPGTRLTVL.

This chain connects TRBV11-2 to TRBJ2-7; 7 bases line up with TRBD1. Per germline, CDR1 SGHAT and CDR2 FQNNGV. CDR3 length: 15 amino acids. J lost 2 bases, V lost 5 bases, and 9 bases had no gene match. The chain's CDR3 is CASSPWTGVTYEQYF. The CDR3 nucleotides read TGTGCCAGCAGCCCGTGGACAGGAGTAACCTACGAGCAGTACTTC. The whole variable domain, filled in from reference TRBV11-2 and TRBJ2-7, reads EAGVAQSPRYKIIEKRQSVAFWCNPISGHATLYWYQQILGQGPKLLIQFQNNGVVDDSQLPKDRFSAERLKGVDSTLKIQPAKLEDSAVYLCASSPWTGVTYEQYFGPGTRLTVT.

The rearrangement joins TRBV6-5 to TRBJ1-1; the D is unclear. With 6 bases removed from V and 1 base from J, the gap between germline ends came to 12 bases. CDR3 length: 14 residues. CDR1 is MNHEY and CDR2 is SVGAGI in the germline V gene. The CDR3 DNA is TGTGCCAGCAGCCAGGAGGTGGGGAACACTGAAGCTTTCTTT. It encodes CASSQEVGNTEAFF.

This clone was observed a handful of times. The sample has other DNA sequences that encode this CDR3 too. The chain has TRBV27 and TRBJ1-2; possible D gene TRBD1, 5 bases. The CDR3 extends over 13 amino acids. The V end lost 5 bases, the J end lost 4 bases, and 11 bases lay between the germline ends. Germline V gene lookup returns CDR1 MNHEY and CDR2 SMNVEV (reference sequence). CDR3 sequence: CASSPTVSYGYTF. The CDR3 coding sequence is TGTGCCAGCAGTCCGACAGTTTCCTATGGCTACACCTTC.

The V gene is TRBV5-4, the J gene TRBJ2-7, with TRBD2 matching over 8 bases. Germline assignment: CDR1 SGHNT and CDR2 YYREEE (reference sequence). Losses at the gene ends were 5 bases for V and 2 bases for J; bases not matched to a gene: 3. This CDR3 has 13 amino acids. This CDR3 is CASSLAGTYEQYF. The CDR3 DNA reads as TGTGCCAGCAGTTTAGCGGGGACCTACGAGCAGTACTTC.

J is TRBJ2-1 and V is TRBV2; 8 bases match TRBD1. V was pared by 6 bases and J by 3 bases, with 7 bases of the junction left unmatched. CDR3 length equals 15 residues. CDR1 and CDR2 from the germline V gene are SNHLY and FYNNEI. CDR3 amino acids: CASRVDRDHYNEQFF. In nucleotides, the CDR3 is TGTGCCAGCAGAGTGGACAGGGACCACTACAATGAGCAGTTCTTC.

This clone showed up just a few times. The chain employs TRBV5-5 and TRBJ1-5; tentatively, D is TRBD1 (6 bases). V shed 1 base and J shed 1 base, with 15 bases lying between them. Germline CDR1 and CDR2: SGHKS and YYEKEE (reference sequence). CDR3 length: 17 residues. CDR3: CASSLKWDTGSNQPQHF. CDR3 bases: TGTGCCAGCAGCTTGAAATGGGACACCGGCAGCAATCAGCCCCAGCATTTT.

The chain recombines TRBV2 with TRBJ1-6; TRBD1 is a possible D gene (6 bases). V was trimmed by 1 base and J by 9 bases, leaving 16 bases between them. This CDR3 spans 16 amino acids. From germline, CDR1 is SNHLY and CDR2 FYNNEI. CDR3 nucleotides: TGTGCCAGCAGTGAAGAGGGGGGGAAGCTCGGTTCACCCCTCCACTTT. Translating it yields CASSEEGGKLGSPLHF.

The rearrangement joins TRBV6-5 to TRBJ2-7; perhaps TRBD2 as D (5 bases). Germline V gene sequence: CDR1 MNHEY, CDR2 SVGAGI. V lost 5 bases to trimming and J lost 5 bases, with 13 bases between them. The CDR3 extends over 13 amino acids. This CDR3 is CASSTGNFDEQYF. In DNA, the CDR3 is TGTGCCAGCAGTACGGGAAATTTCGACGAGCAGTACTTC.

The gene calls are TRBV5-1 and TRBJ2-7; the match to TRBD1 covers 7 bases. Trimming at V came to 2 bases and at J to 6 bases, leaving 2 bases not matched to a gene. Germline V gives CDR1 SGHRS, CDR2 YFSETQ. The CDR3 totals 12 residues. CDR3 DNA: TGCGCCAGCAGCTTCGACAGGGTCGAGCAGTACTTC. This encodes CASSFDRVEQYF.

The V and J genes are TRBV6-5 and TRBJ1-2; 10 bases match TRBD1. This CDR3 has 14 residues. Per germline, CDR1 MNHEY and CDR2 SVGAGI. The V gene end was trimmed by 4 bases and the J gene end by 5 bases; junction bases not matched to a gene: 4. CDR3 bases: TGTGCCAGCAGTTCGACAGGGGGCGGTTATGGCTACACCTTC. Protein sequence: CASSSTGGGYGYTF.

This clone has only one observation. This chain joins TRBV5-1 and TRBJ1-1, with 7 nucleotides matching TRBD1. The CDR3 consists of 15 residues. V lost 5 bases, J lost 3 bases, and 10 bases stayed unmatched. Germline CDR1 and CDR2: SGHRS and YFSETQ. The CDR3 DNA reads TGCGCCAGCAGTCCCTCGACAGGGCCGTACACTGAAGCTTTCTTT. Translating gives CASSPSTGPYTEAFF.

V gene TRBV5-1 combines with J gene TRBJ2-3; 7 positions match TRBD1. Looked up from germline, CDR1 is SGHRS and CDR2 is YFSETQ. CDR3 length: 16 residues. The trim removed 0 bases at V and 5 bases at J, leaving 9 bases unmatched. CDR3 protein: CASSLALGRGRDTQYF. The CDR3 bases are TGCGCCAGCAGCTTGGCCCTGGGCAGGGGGAGAGATACGCAGTATTTT. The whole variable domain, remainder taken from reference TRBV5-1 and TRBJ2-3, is KAGVTQTPRYLIKTRGQQVTLSCSPISGHRSVSWYQQTPGQGLQFLFEYFSETQRNKGNFPGRFSGRQFSNSRSEMNVSTLELGDSALYLCASSLALGRGRDTQYFGPGTRLTVL.

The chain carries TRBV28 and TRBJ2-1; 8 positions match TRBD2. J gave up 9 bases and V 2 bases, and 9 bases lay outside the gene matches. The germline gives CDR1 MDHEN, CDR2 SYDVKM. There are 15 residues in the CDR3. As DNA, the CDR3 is TGTGCCAGCAGTTTAGCGGGAGGACCGCTGGGTGAGCAGTTCTTC. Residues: CASSLAGGPLGEQFF.

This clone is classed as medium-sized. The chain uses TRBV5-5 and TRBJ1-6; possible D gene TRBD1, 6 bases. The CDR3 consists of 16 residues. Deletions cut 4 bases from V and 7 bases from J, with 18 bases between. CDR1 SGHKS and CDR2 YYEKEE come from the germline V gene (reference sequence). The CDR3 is CASSILPGGANSPLHF. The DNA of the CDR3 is TGTGCCAGCAGCATACTACCGGGGGGCGCGAATTCACCCCTCCACTTT.

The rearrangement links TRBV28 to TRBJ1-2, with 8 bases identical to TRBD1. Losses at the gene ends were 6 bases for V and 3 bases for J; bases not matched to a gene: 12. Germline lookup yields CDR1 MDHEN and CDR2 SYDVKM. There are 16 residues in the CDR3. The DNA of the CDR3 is TGTGCCAGCAGCAGATCAGGGGGCAGTGGGGACTATGGCTACACCTTC. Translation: CASSRSGGSGDYGYTF.

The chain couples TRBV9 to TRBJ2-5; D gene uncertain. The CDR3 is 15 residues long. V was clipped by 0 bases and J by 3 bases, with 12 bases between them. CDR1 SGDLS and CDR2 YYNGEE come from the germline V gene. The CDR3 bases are TGTGCCAGCAGCGTAGGATGGGCAGCAGAAGAGACCCAGTACTTC. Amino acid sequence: CASSVGWAAEETQYF.

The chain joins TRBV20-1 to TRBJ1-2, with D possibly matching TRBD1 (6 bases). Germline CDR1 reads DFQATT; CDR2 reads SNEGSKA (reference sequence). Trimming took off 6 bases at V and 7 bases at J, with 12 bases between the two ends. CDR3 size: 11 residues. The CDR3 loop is CSAGGAGGYTF. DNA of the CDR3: TGCAGTGCCGGGGGGGCTGGTGGCTACACCTTC.

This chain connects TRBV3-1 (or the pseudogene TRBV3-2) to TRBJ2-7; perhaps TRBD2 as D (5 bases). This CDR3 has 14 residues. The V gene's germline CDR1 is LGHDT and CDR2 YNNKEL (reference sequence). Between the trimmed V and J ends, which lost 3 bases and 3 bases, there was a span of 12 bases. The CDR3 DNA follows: TGTGCCAGCAGCCAGGGGAGCGCCGGCTACGAGCAGTACTTC. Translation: CASSQGSAGYEQYF.

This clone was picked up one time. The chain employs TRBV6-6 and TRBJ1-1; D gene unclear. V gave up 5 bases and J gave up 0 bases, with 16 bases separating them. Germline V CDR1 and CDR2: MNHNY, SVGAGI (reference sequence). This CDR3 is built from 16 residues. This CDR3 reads CASSRGPGRMNTEAFF. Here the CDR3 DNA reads TGTGCCAGCAGTCGAGGGCCCGGTCGCATGAACACTGAAGCTTTCTTT.

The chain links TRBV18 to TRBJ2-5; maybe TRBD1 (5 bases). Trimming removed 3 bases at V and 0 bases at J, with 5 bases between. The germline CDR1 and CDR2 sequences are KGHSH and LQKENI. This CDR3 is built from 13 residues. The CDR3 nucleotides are TGTGCCAGCTCACCGGGGCACCAAGAGACCCAGTACTTC. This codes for CASSPGHQETQYF.